These T cell receptor beta chains were read from a single sample in a study of T cells in localized non-small cell lung cancer. Clones were sequenced by immunoSEQ multiplex PCR, and TCRdb holds only the in-frame ones, with some missing. This table holds about 35,000 clones, approximately 92% found once. Sequences were derived from peripheral blood, sampled before any cancer treatment. All receptors come from a female donor older than 55 with stage I lung adenocarcinoma. Each CDR3 is given with its conserved first and last residue. The order of the fields is J gene, D gene, V gene, clone size, CDR3 DNA, CDR3 protein. The D gene is left open where the match is weak. The size of a clone is reported for some rows only, either as once, few or many, or as a class for expanded clones.

TRBJ1-5,.,TRBV9,.,TGTGCCAGCAGCGTAGATTCGGGGGATCAGCCCCAGCATTTT,CASSVDSGDQPQHF
TRBJ1-1,.,TRBV5-1,.,TGCGCCAGCAGCTTCGGGGGCCTGGGCACTGAAGCTTTCTTT,CASSFGGLGTEAFF
TRBJ1-2,.,TRBV6-1,.,TGTGCCAGCAGTGATGGGGTAGTGAATGGCTACACCTTC,CASSDGVVNGYTF
TRBJ2-5,.,TRBV25-1,few,TGTGCCAGCAGTGAATCGACCCCAGAGACCCAGTACTTC,CASSESTPETQYF
TRBJ1-1,.,TRBV6-5,.,TGTGCCAGCAGGCGAACACTCGACACTGAAGCTTTCTTT,CASRRTLDTEAFF
TRBJ1-1,.,TRBV29-1,few,TGCAGCGTTGAGAACACTGAAGCTTTCTTT,CSVENTEAFF
TRBJ1-3,.,TRBV9,.,TGTGCCAGCAGCGTAGGGAGTGTCTCTGGAAACACCATATATTTT,CASSVGSVSGNTIYF
TRBJ2-7,.,TRBV6-6,.,TGTGCCAGCAGTTACACACAAAAGCAGAACGAGCAGTACTTC,CASSYTQKQNEQYF
TRBJ2-3,TRBD1,TRBV10-3,.,TGTGCCATCAGAGGGACAGGGTCCACAGATACGCAGTATTTT,CAIRGTGSTDTQYF
TRBJ2-7,TRBD1,TRBV6-5,.,TGTGCCAGCAGTTCGACAGGGGGCGGCGAGCAGTACTTC,CASSSTGGGEQYF
TRBJ2-3,.,TRBV6-6,.,TGTGCCAGCAGTTACCCGGGGCAGGCTAAAGATACGCAGTATTTT,CASSYPGQAKDTQYF
TRBJ2-7,.,TRBV28,.,TGTGCCAGCAGTACCCCCGACAGGCTAGCCTACGAGCAGTACTTC,CASSTPDRLAYEQYF
TRBJ1-5,.,TRBV6-1,few,TGTGCCAGCAGTGGGGGGGGTACCTATAGCAATCAGCCCCAGCATTTT,CASSGGGTYSNQPQHF
TRBJ1-1,TRBD1,TRBV19,.,TGTGCCAGTAGTACGACAGGGGACTACACTGAAGCTTTCTTT,CASSTTGDYTEAFF
TRBJ1-5,TRBD1,TRBV27,.,TGTGCCAGCAGTTTATCTTGGGACAGGGGGCTATATCAGCCCCAGCATTTT,CASSLSWDRGLYQPQHF
TRBJ1-4,TRBD1,TRBV30,.,TGTGCCTCGAGGGGGACAGGCAATGAAAAACTGTTTTTT,CASRGTGNEKLFF
TRBJ1-1,TRBD1,TRBV18,.,TGTGCCAGCTCCCTCAGACAGGGGAGCACTGAAGCTTTCTTT,CASSLRQGSTEAFF
TRBJ1-1,.,TRBV11-3,.,TGTGCCAGCAGCTACAGCTCCCTGAACACTGAAGCTTTCTTT,CASSYSSLNTEAFF
TRBJ2-2,.,TRBV19,.,TGTGCCAGTAGTATTAACGGATTGAACACCGGGGAGCTGTTTTTT,CASSINGLNTGELFF
TRBJ2-5,.,TRBV7-2,once,TGTGCCAGCAGCGCTCAAGAGACCCAGTACTTC,CASSAQETQYF
TRBJ2-3,TRBD2,TRBV9,.,TGTGCCAGCAGCCAAGGGACTAGCCGAGATACGCAGTATTTT,CASSQGTSRDTQYF
TRBJ2-1,.,TRBV7-6,.,TGTGCCAGCAGTTTAAATGGGCGGGGAAGCTCCTACAATGAGCAGTTCTTC,CASSLNGRGSSYNEQFF
TRBJ2-5,.,TRBV7-2,.,TGTGCCAGCAGCCGAACCATGGCCCAAGAGACCCAGTACTTC,CASSRTMAQETQYF
TRBJ1-4,TRBD1,TRBV30,.,TGTGCCTGGACGACAGGGGCTGGAGTAGGCGAAAAACTGTTTTTT,CAWTTGAGVGEKLFF
TRBJ2-2,TRBD1,TRBV30,.,TGTGCCTGGAGTGGGGACAGTAACACCGGGGAGCTGTTTTTT,CAWSGDSNTGELFF